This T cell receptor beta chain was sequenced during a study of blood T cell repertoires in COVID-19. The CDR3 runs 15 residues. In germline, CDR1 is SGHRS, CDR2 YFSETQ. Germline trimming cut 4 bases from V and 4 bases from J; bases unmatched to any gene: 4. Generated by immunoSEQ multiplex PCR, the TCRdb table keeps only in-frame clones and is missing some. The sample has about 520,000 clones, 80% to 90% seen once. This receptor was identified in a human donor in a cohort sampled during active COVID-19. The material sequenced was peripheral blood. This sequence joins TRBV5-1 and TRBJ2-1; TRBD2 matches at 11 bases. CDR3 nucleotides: TGCGCCAGCAGCACAAGACTAGCGGGATACAATGAGCAGTTCTTC. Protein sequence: CASSTRLAGYNEQFF.